This entry lists 30 T cell receptor beta chains sequenced from one sample in a study of cytomegalovirus exposure and HLA in healthy donors. Vbeta (60) and Jbeta (13) primers were used in the PCR. Clones were read by immunoSEQ multiplex PCR, and TCRdb kept only the in-frame ones, dropping some. Of around 130,000 clones listed, 75% to 90% are singletons. Sequencing used PBMCs. The receptor source for this set is a female donor in good health and CMV-seronegative.

The gene calls are TRBV30 and TRBJ2-7, with TRBD1 identical over 9 bases. Germline values: CDR1 GTSNPN, CDR2 SVGIG (reference sequence). The ends lost 2 bases at V and 5 bases at J; junction bases unmatched: 7. The CDR3 is 14 residues long. Here the CDR3 reads CAWSTGTGWNEQYF. The DNA of the CDR3 is TGTGCCTGGAGTACCGGGACAGGGTGGAACGAGCAGTACTTC.

CDR3 amino acids: CASSALGGEQYF. The CDR3 coding sequence is TGTGCCAGCAGCGCCCTGGGGGGCGAGCAGTACTTC. This sequence joins TRBV2 and TRBJ2-7; weak D call: TRBD2 (6 bases). Germline V gives CDR1 SNHLY, CDR2 FYNNEI. Trimming shortened V by 6 bases and J by 6 bases, and 12 bases separated the two germline ends. The CDR3 length is 12 residues. Supplemented by reference TRBV2 and TRBJ2-7, the full variable domain reads EPEVTQTPSHQVTQMGQEVILRCVPISNHLYFYWYRQILGQKVEFLVSFYNNEISEKSEIFDDQFSVERPDGSNFTLKIRSTKLEDSAMYFCASSALGGEQYFGPGTRLTVT.

The CDR3 sequence: CASRPSGSGGELFF. CDR3 bases: TGTGCCAGCAGACCTAGCGGGAGTGGCGGGGAGCTGTTTTTT. The chain is built from TRBV6-6 and TRBJ2-2; 10 nucleotides match TRBD2. V lost 6 bases to trimming and J lost 7 bases; unmatched junction nucleotides: 5. This CDR3 has 14 amino acids. Germline assignment: CDR1 MNHNY and CDR2 SVGAGI (reference sequence).

This clone was observed a few times. The gene calls are TRBV28 and TRBJ1-1, with D tentatively TRBD1 (5 bases). The CDR3 contains 14 residues. Between the trimmed V and J ends, which lost 2 bases and 0 bases, there was a span of 7 bases. Germline V gives CDR1 MDHEN, CDR2 SYDVKM. DNA for the CDR3: TGTGCCAGCAGTTTAACAGGAGTGAACACTGAAGCTTTCTTT. It translates to CASSLTGVNTEAFF. Drawing the rest from reference TRBV28 and TRBJ1-1, the complete variable domain is DVKVTQSSRYLVKRTGEKVFLECVQDMDHENMFWYRQDPGLGLRLIYFSYDVKMKEKGDIPEGYSVSREKKERFSLILESASTNQTSMYLCASSLTGVNTEAFFGQGTRLTVV.

This chain connects TRBV27 to TRBJ2-1, with TRBD1 matching 8 bases. CDR3 length: 15 amino acids. The V and J ends lost 5 bases and 8 bases, in that order; junction bases with no gene match: 11. Germline values: CDR1 MNHEY, CDR2 SMNVEV (reference sequence). Here the CDR3 DNA reads TGTGCCAGCAGTGTCGGACAGGGTCCACCCTATGAGCAGTTCTTC. Translation gives CASSVGQGPPYEQFF.

This clone was recorded once. The rearrangement links TRBV28 to TRBJ2-1, with D perhaps TRBD1 (6 bases). The CDR3 sequence is 17 residues long. In germline, CDR1 is MDHEN, CDR2 SYDVKM. V lost 6 bases and J lost 2, with 20 bases in between. The CDR3 region is CASSSPGQPKAYNEQFF. CDR3 in DNA: TGTGCCAGCAGCTCCCCCGGACAGCCGAAGGCCTACAATGAGCAGTTCTTC.

This clone appeared once. The rearrangement links TRBV4-2 to TRBJ2-7; possible D gene TRBD2, 6 bases. V lost 3 bases to trimming and J lost 0 bases, with 18 bases between them. The V gene's germline CDR1 is LGHNA and CDR2 YNFKEQ. The CDR3 has 17 residues. CDR3 region: CASSHPMGGLSSYEQYF. The CDR3 nucleotides read TGTGCCAGCAGCCATCCCATGGGGGGACTGAGCTCCTACGAGCAGTACTTC.

The CDR3 loop is CASTLTVAGVGNEQFF. CDR3 in DNA: TGCGCCAGCACCCTGACTGTAGCGGGAGTAGGCAATGAGCAGTTCTTC. This chain connects TRBV5-1 to TRBJ2-1; 9 nucleotides match TRBD2. V was clipped by 6 bases and J by 6 bases; unmatched bases: 13. Germline CDR1 is SGHRS and CDR2 is YFSETQ. The CDR3 length is 16 residues.

This clone was seen once. This chain joins TRBV5-6 and TRBJ1-4; 9 nucleotides agree with TRBD1. After removal of 4 bases from V and 7 bases from J, the junction contained 14 bases not matched to a gene. CDR3 length: 17 residues. Germline assignment: CDR1 SGHDT and CDR2 YYEEEE. CDR3 nucleotides: TGTGCCAGCAGCCGCGAACTAGGGACAGGGTTCGGTGAAAAACTGTTTTTT. Its protein product is CASSRELGTGFGEKLFF.

V gene TRBV27 combines with J gene TRBJ2-5, with D perhaps matching TRBD1 (5 bases). Germline V lookup: CDR1 MNHEY, CDR2 SMNVEV (reference sequence). The CDR3 is 14 residues long. V shed 5 bases and J shed 5 bases, with 15 bases lying between them. DNA for the CDR3: TGTGCCAGCAGTCCCTCAGGGATGTGGGAGACCCAGTACTTC. It yields the protein CASSPSGMWETQYF.

The V and J genes are TRBV29-1 and TRBJ2-1; tentative D call: TRBD2 (5 bases). In germline, CDR1 is SQVTM, CDR2 ANQGSEA. V dropped 6 bases and J dropped 8 bases, with 17 bases sitting between them. The CDR3 is made up of 13 amino acids. CDR3: CSVRRTDWDEQFF. CDR3 DNA: TGCAGCGTGAGACGGACTGACTGGGATGAGCAGTTCTTC.

The chain employs TRBV4-2 and TRBJ2-7; 16 bases are a match to TRBD2. Germline V gives CDR1 LGHNA, CDR2 YNFKEQ. The junction had 3 bases not matched to a gene; V was cut back by 3 bases and J by 7 bases. This CDR3 comprises 15 residues. CDR3 sequence reads: CASSQGLAGGNEQYF. DNA of the CDR3: TGTGCCAGCAGCCAGGGACTAGCGGGAGGGAATGAGCAGTACTTC.

The chain recombines TRBV6-5 with TRBJ1-1; TRBD1 matches 8 bases. The junction had 6 bases not matched to a gene; V was cut back by 6 bases and J by 3 bases. Germline CDR1 MNHEY, CDR2 SVGAGI. The CDR3 has 14 amino acids. The CDR3 sequence: CASSLGQGHTEAFF. The CDR3 DNA reads TGTGCCAGCAGCCTCGGACAGGGCCACACTGAAGCTTTCTTT.

This clone showed up just once. This chain joins TRBV6-5 and TRBJ1-4; no firm D call. Germline V lookup: CDR1 MNHEY, CDR2 SVGAGI. V lost 7 bases to trimming and J lost 5 bases, with 17 bases between them. CDR3 length: 15 residues. The CDR3 DNA reads as TGTGCCAGCACTGCTAGCGTTCCTTGGAATGAAAAACTGTTTTTT. Amino acid sequence: CASTASVPWNEKLFF.

On this clone: Its ends do not fully match the called genes, so a read error is possible. The chain employs TRBV14 and TRBJ2-7; 11 positions match TRBD2. The CDR3 spans 12 residues. Germline-derived CDR1 and CDR2 are SGHDN and FVKESK. This chain's CDR3 is CASSQGLAGSDF. The CDR3 nucleotides read TGTGCCAGCAGCCAAGGACTAGCGGGGAGCGACTTC.

V usage is TRBV7-9 and J usage is TRBJ2-6; D might be TRBD2 (5 bases). Germline-derived CDR1 and CDR2 are SEHNR and FQNEAQ (reference sequence). The CDR3 totals 13 residues. V lost 10 bases and J 3 bases, leaving 10 bases between the germline ends. The CDR3 DNA is TGTGCCACCCCCGGGGTTGGGGCCAACGTCCTGACTTTC. Translated, it gives CATPGVGANVLTF.

The V gene is TRBV15, the J gene TRBJ2-4; 8 bases map to TRBD2. Germline CDR1 reads LNHNV; CDR2 reads YYDKDF (reference sequence). The CDR3 is made up of 16 amino acids. J lost 7 bases, V lost 0 bases, and 8 bases had no gene match. CDR3 region: CATSRDLWGGGNIQYF. CDR3 coding DNA: TGTGCCACCAGCAGAGATCTGTGGGGCGGGGGGAACATTCAGTACTTC.

The genes are TRBV6-1 and TRBJ2-7; possible D gene TRBD2, 5 bases. The CDR3 has 15 amino acids. Germline CDR1 reads MNHNS; CDR2 reads SASEGT. Deletions cut 6 bases from V and 0 bases from J, with 15 bases between. CDR3 sequence: CASRPSGSASYEQYF. For the CDR3, the DNA is TGTGCCAGCAGGCCTTCGGGGTCGGCCTCCTACGAGCAGTACTTC.

The chain joins TRBV5-1 to TRBJ1-2; D ambiguous. Germline lookup yields CDR1 SGHRS and CDR2 YFSETQ. The length of the CDR3 is 13 residues. The germline V and J ends were trimmed by 4 bases and 4 bases, with 11 bases remaining between them. In DNA, the CDR3 is TGCGCCAGCAGCGGAGGCGGCTCCTATGGCTACACCTTC. Encoded protein: CASSGGGSYGYTF.

The chain couples TRBV9 to TRBJ2-7; D might be TRBD1 (6 bases). V shed 4 bases and J shed 5 bases, with 16 bases lying between them. This CDR3 is built from 14 residues. Germline loops: CDR1 SGDLS, CDR2 YYNGEE. This chain's CDR3 is CASSHTGTGNEQYF. CDR3 DNA: TGTGCCAGCAGCCACACAGGGACCGGGAACGAGCAGTACTTC.

The gene calls are TRBV7-9 and TRBJ2-3; 7 bases are shared with TRBD1. The CDR3 has 16 amino acids. Trimming removed 5 bases from V and 0 bases from J; junction bases left unmatched: 8. Germline CDR1 is SEHNR and CDR2 is FQNEAQ (reference sequence). The CDR3 here is CASSPKTGLSTDTQYF. CDR3 nucleotide sequence: TGTGCCAGCAGCCCTAAGACAGGGCTAAGCACAGATACGCAGTATTTT.

This rearrangement joins TRBV27 to TRBJ2-1; perhaps TRBD2 as D (5 bases). V was pared by 1 base and J by 0 bases, with 16 bases between. Looked up from germline, CDR1 is MNHEY and CDR2 is SMNVEV (reference sequence). The CDR3 loop spans 18 amino acids. The CDR3: CASSLYGSDLSSYNEQFF. DNA for the CDR3: TGTGCCAGCAGTTTATATGGATCGGACTTGAGCTCCTACAATGAGCAGTTCTTC.

The gene calls are TRBV2 and TRBJ2-2; 8 nucleotides align to TRBD1. The germline gives CDR1 SNHLY, CDR2 FYNNEI. V shed 9 bases and J 5 bases; nucleotides not matched to a gene: 5. The CDR3 sequence is 13 residues long. The CDR3 is CARLQGGTGELFF. CDR3 in DNA: TGTGCCAGGCTACAGGGGGGTACCGGGGAGCTGTTTTTT.

The chain joins TRBV7-2 to TRBJ1-2, with 7 bases matching TRBD1. This CDR3 comprises 13 residues. Germline V gene data show CDR1 as SGHTA and CDR2 as FQGNSA. The J segment lost 2 bases and the V segment lost 5 bases, leaving 2 bases of the junction unmatched. Here the CDR3 reads CASSPDRNYGYTF. Here the CDR3 DNA reads TGTGCCAGCAGCCCGGACAGGAACTATGGCTACACCTTC. The variable domain in full, completed from reference TRBV7-2 and TRBJ1-2, reads GAGVSQSPSNKVTEKGKDVELRCDPISGHTALYWYRQSLGQGLEFLIYFQGNSAPDKSGLPSDRFSAERTGGSVSTLTIQRTQQEDSAVYLCASSPDRNYGYTFGSGTRLTVV.

The rearrangement joins TRBV2 to TRBJ2-3, with 10 bases that match TRBD1. After removal of 4 bases from V and 5 bases from J, the junction contained 6 bases not matched to a gene. The CDR3 is 15 amino acids. The germline CDR1 and CDR2 sequences are SNHLY and FYNNEI. CDR3 region: CASSVGTGVVDTQYF. In DNA, the CDR3 is TGTGCCAGCAGTGTGGGGACAGGGGTCGTAGATACGCAGTATTTT.

The gene calls are TRBV6-5 and TRBJ2-3; 7 bases are a match to TRBD1. V lost 6 bases to trimming and J lost 2 bases; unmatched junction nucleotides: 8. There are 15 residues in the CDR3. Per the germline V gene, CDR1 is MNHEY and CDR2 is SVGAGI. The CDR3 loop reads CASRQQGSNTDTQYF. CDR3 coding DNA: TGTGCCAGCAGGCAACAGGGGTCAAACACAGATACGCAGTATTTT.

CDR3 coding DNA: TGTGCCAGCAGCCAAGAAGGAGGGTTAAACATTCAGTACTTC. This codes for CASSQEGGLNIQYF. The gene calls are TRBV4-2 and TRBJ2-4; a weak D match, TRBD2 (6 bases). This CDR3 is 14 amino acids long. With 0 bases removed from V and 6 bases from J, the gap between germline ends came to 9 bases. The germline V gene encodes CDR1 LGHNA and CDR2 YNFKEQ.

The V and J genes are TRBV6-5 and TRBJ2-7, with 11 bases lining up with TRBD2. Looked up from germline, CDR1 is MNHEY and CDR2 is SVGAGI. V lost 4 bases and J lost 6; bases outside the gene matches: 8. The CDR3 totals 15 residues. This chain's CDR3 is CASSFLAGGPVEQYF. The DNA of the CDR3 is TGTGCCAGCAGTTTCTTAGCGGGAGGGCCGGTCGAGCAGTACTTC.

The chain carries TRBV15 and TRBJ2-7, with D possibly TRBD2 on 6 matching bases. The CDR3 length is 14 residues. Per germline, CDR1 LNHNV and CDR2 YYDKDF (reference sequence). Trimming shortened V by 4 bases and J by 0 bases, and 10 bases separated the two germline ends. In nucleotides, the CDR3 is TGTGCCACCAGCACCGGGACTCTCTCCTACGAGCAGTACTTC. Translated, it gives CATSTGTLSYEQYF.

The J gene is TRBJ2-1, the V gene TRBV10-3; 7 bases map to TRBD1. V lost 1 base and J lost 10; bases outside the gene matches: 4. Germline loops: CDR1 ENHRY, CDR2 SYGVKD. The CDR3 length is 13 residues. For the CDR3, the DNA is TGTGCCATCAGTGAGTTATCGGGACAGGAGCAGTTCTTC. This encodes CAISELSGQEQFF.